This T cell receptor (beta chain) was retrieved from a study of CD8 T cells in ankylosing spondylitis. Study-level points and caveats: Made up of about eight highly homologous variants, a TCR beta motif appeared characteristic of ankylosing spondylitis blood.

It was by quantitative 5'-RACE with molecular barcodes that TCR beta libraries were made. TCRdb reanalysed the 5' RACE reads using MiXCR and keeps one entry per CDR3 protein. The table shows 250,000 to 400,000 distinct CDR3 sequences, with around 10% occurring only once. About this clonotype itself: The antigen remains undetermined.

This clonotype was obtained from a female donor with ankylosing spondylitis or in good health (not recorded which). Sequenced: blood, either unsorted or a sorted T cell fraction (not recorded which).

The CDR3 spells CASSPGQTATGELFF. DNA of the CDR3: TGTGCCAGCAGCCCGGGACAGACTGCCACCGGGGAGCTGTTTTTT. The chain links TRBV9 to TRBJ2-2; TRBD1 agrees at 7 bases. The CDR3 length is 15 residues. The V segment lost 4 bases and the J segment 4 bases; nucleotides outside the gene matches: 7. CDR1 and CDR2 from the germline V gene are SGDLS and YYNGEE.